Here is one T cell receptor beta chain with its context. Authors' methods: By means of reference gene primer amplification, nucleated cell counts were estimated. TCRdb's table, derived via immunoSEQ multiplex PCR, lists solely in-frame clones and lacks some. That table is the source of V, J and clone size, and D and trimming were worked out from the DNA. The data hold about 170,000 clones, with roughly 90% observed a single time. These data come from a study of blood T cell repertoires in COVID-19. On the study more broadly: Specimens from acute and convalescent COVID-19 originated in the United States, Italy and Spain. From T cells, B-cell-depleted T cells, or PBMCs came the material, which was cDNA or gDNA.

Patients of the Seattle cohort, enrolled during active infection, were followed longitudinally. Looked up from germline, CDR1 is MDHEN and CDR2 is SYDVKM. This CDR3 comprises 14 residues. Trimming removed 3 bases at V and 3 bases at J, with 11 bases between. The V call is TRBV28, the J call TRBJ1-2; D possibly corresponds to TRBD1 (5 bases). Sequenced material: peripheral blood. The receptor's source is a man between 18 and 29 years old with COVID-19, enrolled during active disease. CDR3 loop: CASSFDPGYYGYTF. CDR3 bases: TGTGCCAGCAGTTTTGACCCAGGGTACTATGGCTACACCTTC.